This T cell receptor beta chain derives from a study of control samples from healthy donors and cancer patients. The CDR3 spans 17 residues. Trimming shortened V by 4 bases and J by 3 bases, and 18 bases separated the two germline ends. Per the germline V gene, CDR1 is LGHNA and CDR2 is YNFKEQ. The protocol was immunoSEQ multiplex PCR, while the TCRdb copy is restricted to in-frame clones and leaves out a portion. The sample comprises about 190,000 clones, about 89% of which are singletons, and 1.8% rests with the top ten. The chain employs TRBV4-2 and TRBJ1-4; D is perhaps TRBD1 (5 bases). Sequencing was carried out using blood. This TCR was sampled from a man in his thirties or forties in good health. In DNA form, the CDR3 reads TGTGCCAGCAGCCCCCTAATTCTTAGGGGCCCTAATGAAAAACTGTTTTTT. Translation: CASSPLILRGPNEKLFF.